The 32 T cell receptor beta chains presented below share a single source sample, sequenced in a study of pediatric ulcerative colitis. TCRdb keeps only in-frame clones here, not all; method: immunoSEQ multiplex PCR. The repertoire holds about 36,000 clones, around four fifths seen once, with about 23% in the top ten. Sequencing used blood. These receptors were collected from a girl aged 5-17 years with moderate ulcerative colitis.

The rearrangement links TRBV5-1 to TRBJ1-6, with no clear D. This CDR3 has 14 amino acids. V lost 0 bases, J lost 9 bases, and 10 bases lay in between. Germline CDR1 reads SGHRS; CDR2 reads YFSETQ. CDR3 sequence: CASSLVEAFSPLHF. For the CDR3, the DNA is TGCGCCAGCAGCTTGGTCGAGGCATTTTCACCCCTCCACTTT. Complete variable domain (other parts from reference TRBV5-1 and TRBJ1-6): KAGVTQTPRYLIKTRGQQVTLSCSPISGHRSVSWYQQTPGQGLQFLFEYFSETQRNKGNFPGRFSGRQFSNSRSEMNVSTLELGDSALYLCASSLVEAFSPLHFGNGTRLTVT.

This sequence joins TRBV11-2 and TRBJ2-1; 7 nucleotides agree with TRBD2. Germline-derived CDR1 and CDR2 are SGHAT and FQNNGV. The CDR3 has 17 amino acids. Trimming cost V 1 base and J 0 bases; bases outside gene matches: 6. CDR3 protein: CASSLVLAASSYNEQFF. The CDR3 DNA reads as TGTGCCAGCAGCTTAGTGCTAGCGGCCAGCTCCTACAATGAGCAGTTCTTC. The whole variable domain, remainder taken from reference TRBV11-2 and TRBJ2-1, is EAGVAQSPRYKIIEKRQSVAFWCNPISGHATLYWYQQILGQGPKLLIQFQNNGVVDDSQLPKDRFSAERLKGVDSTLKIQPAKLEDSAVYLCASSLVLAASSYNEQFFGPGTRLTVL.

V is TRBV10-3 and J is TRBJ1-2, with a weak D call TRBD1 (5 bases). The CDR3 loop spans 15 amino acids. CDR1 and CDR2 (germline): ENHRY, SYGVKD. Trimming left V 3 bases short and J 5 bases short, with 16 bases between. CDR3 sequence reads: CAISDSGTEDYGYTF. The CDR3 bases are TGTGCCATCAGTGACTCCGGGACCGAGGATTATGGCTACACCTTC.

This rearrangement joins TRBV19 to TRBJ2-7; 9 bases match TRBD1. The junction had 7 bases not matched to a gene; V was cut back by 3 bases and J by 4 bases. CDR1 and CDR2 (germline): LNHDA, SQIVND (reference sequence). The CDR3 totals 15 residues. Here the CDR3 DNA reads TGTGCCAGTAGTATCTCAGGAGACAGGGGGTACGAGCAGTACTTC. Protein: CASSISGDRGYEQYF.

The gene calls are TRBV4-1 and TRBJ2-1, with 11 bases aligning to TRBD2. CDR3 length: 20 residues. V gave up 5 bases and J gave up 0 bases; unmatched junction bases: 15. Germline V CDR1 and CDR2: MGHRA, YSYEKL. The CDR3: CASSVTSGMYLQSSYNEQFF. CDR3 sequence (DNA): TGCGCCAGCAGCGTGACTAGCGGGATGTACTTACAAAGCTCCTACAATGAGCAGTTCTTC.

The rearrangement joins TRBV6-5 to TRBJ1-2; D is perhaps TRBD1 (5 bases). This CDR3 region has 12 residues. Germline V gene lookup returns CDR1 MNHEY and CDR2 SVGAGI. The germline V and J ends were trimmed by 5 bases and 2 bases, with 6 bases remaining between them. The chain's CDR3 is CASSEGNYGYTF. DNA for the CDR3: TGTGCCAGCAGTGAGGGGAACTATGGCTACACCTTC.

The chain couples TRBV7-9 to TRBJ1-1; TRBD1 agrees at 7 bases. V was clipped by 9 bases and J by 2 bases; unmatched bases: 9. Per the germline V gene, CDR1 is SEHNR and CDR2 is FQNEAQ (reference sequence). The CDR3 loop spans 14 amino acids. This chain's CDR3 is CASLLGDSNTEAFF. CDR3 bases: TGTGCCAGTCTCCTAGGGGACAGCAACACTGAAGCTTTCTTT.

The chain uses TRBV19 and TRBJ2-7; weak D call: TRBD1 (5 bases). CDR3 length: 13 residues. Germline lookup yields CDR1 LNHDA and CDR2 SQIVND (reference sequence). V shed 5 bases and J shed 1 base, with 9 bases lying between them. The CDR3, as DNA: TGTGCCAGTAGTCCTGGACAATCCTACGAGCAGTACTTC. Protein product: CASSPGQSYEQYF.

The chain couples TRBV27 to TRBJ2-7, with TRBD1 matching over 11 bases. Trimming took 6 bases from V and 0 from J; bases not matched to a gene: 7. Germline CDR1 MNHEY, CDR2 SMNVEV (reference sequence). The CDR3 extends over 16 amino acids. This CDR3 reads CASRPWDRGSSYEQYF. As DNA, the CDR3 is TGTGCCAGCAGGCCCTGGGACAGGGGGAGCTCCTACGAGCAGTACTTC.

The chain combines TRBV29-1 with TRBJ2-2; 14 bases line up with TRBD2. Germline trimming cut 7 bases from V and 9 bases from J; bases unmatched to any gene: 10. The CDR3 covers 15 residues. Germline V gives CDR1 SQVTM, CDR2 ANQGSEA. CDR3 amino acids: CSAQGLAGVGRELFF. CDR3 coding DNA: TGCAGCGCACAGGGACTAGCGGGAGTGGGAAGGGAGCTGTTTTTT.

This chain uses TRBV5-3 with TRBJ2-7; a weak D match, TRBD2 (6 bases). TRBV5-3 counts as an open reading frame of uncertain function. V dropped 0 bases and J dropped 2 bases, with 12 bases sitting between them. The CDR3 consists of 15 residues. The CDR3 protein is CARSLVGGETYEQYF. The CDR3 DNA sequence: TGTGCCAGAAGCTTGGTGGGCGGGGAAACCTACGAGCAGTACTTC.

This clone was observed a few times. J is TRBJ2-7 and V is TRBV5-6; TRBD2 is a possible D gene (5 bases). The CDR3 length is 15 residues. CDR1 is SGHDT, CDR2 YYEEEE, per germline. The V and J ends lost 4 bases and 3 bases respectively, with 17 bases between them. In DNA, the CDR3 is TGTGCCAGCAGCGCTAACCGGGCCGGACTCTACGAGCAGTACTTC. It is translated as CASSANRAGLYEQYF.

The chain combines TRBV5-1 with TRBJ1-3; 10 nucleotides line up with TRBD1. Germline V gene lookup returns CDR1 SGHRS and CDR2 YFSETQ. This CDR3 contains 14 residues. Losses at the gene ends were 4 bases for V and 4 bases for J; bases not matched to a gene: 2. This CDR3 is CASSPGQGGNTIYF. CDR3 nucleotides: TGCGCCAGCAGCCCGGGACAGGGGGGAAACACCATATATTTT.

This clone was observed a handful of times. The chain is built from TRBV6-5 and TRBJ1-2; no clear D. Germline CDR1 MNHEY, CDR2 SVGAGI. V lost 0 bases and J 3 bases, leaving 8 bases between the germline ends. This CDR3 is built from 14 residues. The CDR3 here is CASSYSTHYYGYTF. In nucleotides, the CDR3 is TGTGCCAGCAGTTACTCGACCCATTACTATGGCTACACCTTC.

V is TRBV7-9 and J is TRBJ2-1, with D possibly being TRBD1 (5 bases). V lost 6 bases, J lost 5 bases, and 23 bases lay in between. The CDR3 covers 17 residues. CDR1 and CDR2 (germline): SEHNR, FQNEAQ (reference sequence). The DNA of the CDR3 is TGTGCCAGCAGGCAGGGTTTTAGGTCACCAAACAACAATGAGCAGTTCTTC. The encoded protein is CASRQGFRSPNNNEQFF.

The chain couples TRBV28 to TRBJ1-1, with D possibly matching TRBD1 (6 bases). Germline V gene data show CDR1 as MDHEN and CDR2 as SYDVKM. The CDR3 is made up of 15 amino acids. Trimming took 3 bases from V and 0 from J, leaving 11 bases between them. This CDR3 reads CASSFGRGLNTEAFF. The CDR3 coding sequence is TGTGCCAGCAGTTTTGGCAGGGGATTGAACACTGAAGCTTTCTTT.

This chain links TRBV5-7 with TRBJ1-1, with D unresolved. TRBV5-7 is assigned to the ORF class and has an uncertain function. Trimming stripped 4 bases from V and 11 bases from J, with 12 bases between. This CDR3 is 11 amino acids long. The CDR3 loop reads CASSPTFAAFF. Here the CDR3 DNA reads TGTGCCAGCAGCCCGACGTTTGCGGCTTTCTTT.

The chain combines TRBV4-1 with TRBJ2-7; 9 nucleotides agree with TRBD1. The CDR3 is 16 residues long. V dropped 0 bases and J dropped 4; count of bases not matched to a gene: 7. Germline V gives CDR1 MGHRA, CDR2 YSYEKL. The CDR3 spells CASSQDPGTGTYEQYF. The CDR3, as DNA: TGCGCCAGCAGCCAAGATCCCGGGACAGGGACGTACGAGCAGTACTTC.

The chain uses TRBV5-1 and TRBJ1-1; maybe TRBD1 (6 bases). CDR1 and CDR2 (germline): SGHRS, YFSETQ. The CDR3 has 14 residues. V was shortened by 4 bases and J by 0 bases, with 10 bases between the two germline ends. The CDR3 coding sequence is TGCGCCAGCAGCCAAACAGGGTTGAACACTGAAGCTTTCTTT. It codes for CASSQTGLNTEAFF.

The CDR3 region is CASSTQRAGNTIYF. CDR3 coding DNA: TGTGCCAGTAGTACCCAGAGAGCCGGAAACACCATATATTTT. The chain couples TRBV19 to TRBJ1-3, with D unresolved. CDR3 length equals 14 residues. In germline, CDR1 is LNHDA, CDR2 SQIVND (reference sequence). Trimming removed 4 bases at V and 4 bases at J, with 11 bases between.

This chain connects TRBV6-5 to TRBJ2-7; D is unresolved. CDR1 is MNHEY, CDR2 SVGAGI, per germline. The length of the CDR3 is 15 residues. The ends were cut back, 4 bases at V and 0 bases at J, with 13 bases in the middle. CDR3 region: CASSLAGPPSYEQYF. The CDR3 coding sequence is TGTGCCAGCAGTTTAGCAGGTCCCCCCTCCTACGAGCAGTACTTC.

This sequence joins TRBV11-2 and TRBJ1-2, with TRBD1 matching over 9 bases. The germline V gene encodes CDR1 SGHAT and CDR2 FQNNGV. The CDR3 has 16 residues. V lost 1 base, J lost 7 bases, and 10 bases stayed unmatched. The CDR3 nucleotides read TGTGCCAGCAGCTTAGTTGTAGGGGGACAGGGTGGTGGCTACACCTTC. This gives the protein CASSLVVGGQGGGYTF.

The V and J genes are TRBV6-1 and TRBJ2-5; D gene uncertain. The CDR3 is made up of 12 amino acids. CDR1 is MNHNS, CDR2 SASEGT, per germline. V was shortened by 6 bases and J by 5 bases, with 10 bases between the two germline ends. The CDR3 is CASSPRWETQYF. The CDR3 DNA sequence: TGTGCCAGCAGCCCGAGATGGGAGACCCAGTACTTC.

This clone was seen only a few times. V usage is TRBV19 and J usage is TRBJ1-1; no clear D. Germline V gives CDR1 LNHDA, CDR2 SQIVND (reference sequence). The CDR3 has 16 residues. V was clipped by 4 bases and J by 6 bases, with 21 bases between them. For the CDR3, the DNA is TGTGCCAGTAGTACGAAGTCGGGTGGGATCTTCGCTGAAGCTTTCTTT. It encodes CASSTKSGGIFAEAFF.

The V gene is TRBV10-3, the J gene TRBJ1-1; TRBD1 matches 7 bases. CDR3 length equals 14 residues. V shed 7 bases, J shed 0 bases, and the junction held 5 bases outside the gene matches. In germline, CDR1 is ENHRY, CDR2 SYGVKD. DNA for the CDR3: TGTGCCATCACCCAGGGGGGGATGAACACTGAAGCTTTCTTT. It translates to CAITQGGMNTEAFF.

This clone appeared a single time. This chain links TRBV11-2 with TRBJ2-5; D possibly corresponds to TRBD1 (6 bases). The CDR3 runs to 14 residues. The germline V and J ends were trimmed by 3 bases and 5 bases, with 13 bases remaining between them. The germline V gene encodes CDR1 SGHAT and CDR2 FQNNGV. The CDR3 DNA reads TGTGCCAGCAGCTTGGGTGGGGGCTGGGAGACCCAGTACTTC. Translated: CASSLGGGWETQYF.

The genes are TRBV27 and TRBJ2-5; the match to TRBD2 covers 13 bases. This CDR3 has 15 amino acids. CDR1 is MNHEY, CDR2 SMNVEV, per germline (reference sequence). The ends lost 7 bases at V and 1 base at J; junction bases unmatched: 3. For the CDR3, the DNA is TGTGCCAGCATGGGGACTAGCGGGGTCCAAGAGACCCAGTACTTC. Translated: CASMGTSGVQETQYF.

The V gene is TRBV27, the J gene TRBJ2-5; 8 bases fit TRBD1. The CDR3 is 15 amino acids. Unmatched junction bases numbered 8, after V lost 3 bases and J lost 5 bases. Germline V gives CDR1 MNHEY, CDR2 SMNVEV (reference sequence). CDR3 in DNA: TGTGCCAGCAGTTTTGTACCGGACAGGGTCGAGACCCAGTACTTC. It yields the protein CASSFVPDRVETQYF.

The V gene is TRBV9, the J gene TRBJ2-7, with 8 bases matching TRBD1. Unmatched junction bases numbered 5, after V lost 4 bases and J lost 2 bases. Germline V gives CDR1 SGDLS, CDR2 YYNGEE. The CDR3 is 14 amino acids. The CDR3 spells CASSTQGAPYEQYF. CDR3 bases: TGTGCCAGCAGCACCCAGGGGGCTCCCTACGAGCAGTACTTC.

The CDR3: CASSTGQEDYNSPLHF. CDR3 sequence (DNA): TGTGCCAGCAGTACCGGACAGGAAGACTATAATTCACCCCTCCACTTT. The chain recombines TRBV27 with TRBJ1-6, with 7 bases lining up with TRBD1. J lost 3 bases, V lost 5 bases, and 7 bases had no gene match. Germline-derived CDR1 and CDR2 are MNHEY and SMNVEV (reference sequence). The CDR3 totals 16 residues.

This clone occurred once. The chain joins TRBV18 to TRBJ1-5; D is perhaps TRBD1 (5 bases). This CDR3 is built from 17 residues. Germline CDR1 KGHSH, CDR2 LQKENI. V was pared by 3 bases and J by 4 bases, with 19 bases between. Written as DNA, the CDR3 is TGTGCCAGCTCACCGGCCGGGGGACGGATCCCAAATCAGCCCCAGCATTTT. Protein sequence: CASSPAGGRIPNQPQHF.

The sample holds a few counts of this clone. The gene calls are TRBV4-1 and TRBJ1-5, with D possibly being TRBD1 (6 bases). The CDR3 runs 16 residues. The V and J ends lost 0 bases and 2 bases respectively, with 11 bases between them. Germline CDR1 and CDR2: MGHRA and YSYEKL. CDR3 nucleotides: TGCGCCAGCAGCCAAGAGACCAGACAGGGCAATCAGCCCCAGCATTTT. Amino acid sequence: CASSQETRQGNQPQHF.